A selection of T cell receptor beta chains follows, all from one sample in a study of regulatory T cells in long-lasting Graves disease. TCRdb independently ran MiXCR on the multiplex PCR reads; one entry per CDR3 protein. The sample has 450,000 to 650,000 distinct CDR3 sequences; about 16% are singletons. These sequences were also reported in another study, on T cells in Graves' hyperthyroidism and ophthalmopathy.

The sequencing here drew on peripheral blood mononuclear cells (PBMCs), taken at new diagnosis, from a patient treated with antithyroid drugs. Receptors originate from a woman aged 40 to 65 with Graves disease. The conserved cysteine and the conserved F or W are not part of the CDR3 here. The order of the fields is V gene, J gene, CDR3 protein.

V: TRBV24-1
J: TRBJ2-1
CDR3: ATSASVSNNEQF

V: TRBV2
J: TRBJ2-2
CDR3: ASTLGGASAGELF

V: TRBV4-1
J: TRBJ2-5
CDR3: ASSQDRKRSGTAQETQY

V: TRBV6-1
J: TRBJ1-1
CDR3: ASSERTGGITEAF

V: TRBV7-9
J: TRBJ1-2
CDR3: ASSSDRGRSGYT

V: TRBV6-1
J: TRBJ1-2
CDR3: ASSGDSYGYT

V: TRBV11-2
J: TRBJ1-2
CDR3: ASSGEGALGYT

V: TRBV20-1
J: TRBJ1-5
CDR3: SARPPGRLNQPQH

V: TRBV27
J: TRBJ2-2
CDR3: ASSFGAPGELF

V: TRBV7-2
J: TRBJ1-4
CDR3: ASSTVEGGKLF

V: TRBV3-1
J: TRBJ1-4
CDR3: ASSLRIPGSGEKLF

V: TRBV6-1
J: TRBJ1-2
CDR3: ASSPPPAGGYT

V: TRBV6-5
J: TRBJ1-4
CDR3: ASSYSRGGDEKLF

V: TRBV3-1
J: TRBJ1-1
CDR3: ASSQGGTGTGEAF

V: TRBV7-2
J: TRBJ2-7
CDR3: ASSRPGSKGYEQY

V: TRBV10-3
J: TRBJ2-5
CDR3: AIRGTSYQETQY

V: TRBV6-5
J: TRBJ1-1
CDR3: ASSYSGMNTEAF

V: TRBV19
J: TRBJ1-4
CDR3: ASSAGLANEKLF

V: TRBV7-2
J: TRBJ2-7
CDR3: ASSLGAGEQH

V: TRBV4-2
J: TRBJ1-1
CDR3: ASSREGGAAGEAF

V: TRBV18
J: TRBJ1-5
CDR3: ASSPSPSGQPQH

V: TRBV10-3
J: TRBJ1-2
CDR3: AISESGQNYGYT

V: TRBV27
J: TRBJ1-4
CDR3: ASSDRLLTNEKLF

V: TRBV3-1
J: TRBJ1-5
CDR3: ASKVRGSNQPQH

V: TRBV4-2
J: TRBJ1-2
CDR3: ASSQGQGGFVGYT

V: TRBV12-5
J: TRBJ2-5
CDR3: ASGHSTSRGETQY

V: TRBV6-1
J: TRBJ1-3
CDR3: ASSTPGDRSGNTIY

V: TRBV6-1
J: TRBJ2-1
CDR3: ASSVGTPPGNEQF

V: TRBV6-2/TRBV6-3
J: TRBJ2-1
CDR3: ASSQRGGTPDNEQF

V: TRBV6-1
J: TRBJ2-1
CDR3: ASTPGRMSSYNEQF

V: TRBV11-1
J: TRBJ2-5
CDR3: ASSSSLLGGETQY

V: TRBV20-1
J: TRBJ1-2
CDR3: SARDSGYGYT

V: TRBV5-1
J: TRBJ1-3
CDR3: ASSLASANTIY

V: TRBV20-1
J: TRBJ1-6
CDR3: SANGEETGENSPLH

V: TRBV7-2
J: TRBJ1-2
CDR3: ASSLETGGSSAYGYT

V: TRBV4-1
J: TRBJ1-5
CDR3: ASSQGGDREAQPQH

V: TRBV9
J: TRBJ2-2
CDR3: ASSVGALAGSTGELF

V: TRBV7-9
J: TRBJ1-5
CDR3: ASSTVSSQPQH

V: TRBV28
J: TRBJ1-2
CDR3: ASSFMTALGYT

V: TRBV7-3
J: TRBJ2-5
CDR3: ASSRQDLNQETQY

V: TRBV2
J: TRBJ1-2
CDR3: ASSQPGTGITRTGGYT

V: TRBV13
J: TRBJ2-2
CDR3: ASSPTSGVSGELF

V: TRBV7-2
J: TRBJ1-5
CDR3: ASSLERTNLYSNQPQH

V: TRBV12-3/TRBV12-4
J: TRBJ1-4
CDR3: ASSLRTGDQTTNEKLF

V: TRBV12-3/TRBV12-4
J: TRBJ2-5
CDR3: ASSLKGIDGETQY